This TCR beta chain was sequenced during a study of identifying expanded T cells in peripheral blood. Libraries were prepared by immunoSEQ multiplex PCR; TCRdb keeps only in-frame clonotypes and omits some of them. The table includes 95,000 or so clones, 70% to 90% detected once. V lost 7 bases, J lost 4 bases, and 19 bases lay in between. Per the germline V gene, CDR1 is GTSNPN and CDR2 is SVGIG (reference sequence). The CDR3 runs 14 residues. The TCR originated in a person between 18 and 75 years old in good health. Sequenced sample: blood. The J gene is TRBJ1-1, the V gene TRBV30; a weak D match, TRBD1 (5 bases). The CDR3 sequence is CAYKGRGGGTEAFF. The CDR3 DNA is TGTGCCTACAAAGGAAGGGGCGGAGGCACTGAAGCTTTCTTT.